This T cell receptor beta chain stems from a study of T cell responses to AZD1222 COVID-19 vaccine. Study-wide results and limits: The donors showed a predominance of white British ancestry and of females, with possible underestimation of clonal diversity.

A remark on this clone: As yet, its antigen is unknown.

Generated by immunoSEQ multiplex PCR, the TCRdb table keeps only in-frame clones and is missing some. The sample lists some 140,000 clones, 88% occurring once. Trimming removed 4 bases at V and 3 bases at J, with 13 bases between. The CDR3 contains 14 residues. Germline values: CDR1 MNHEY, CDR2 SVGEGT. This clonotype was sampled from an adult in good health. The specimen comprised peripheral blood, sampled on day 0 of AZD1222 vaccination. The chain is built from TRBV6-2 or TRBV6-3 and TRBJ2-7, with D unresolved. CDR3 coding DNA: TGTGCCAGCAGTTTATTCCCTGACAACTACGAGCAGTACTTC. Translating gives CASSLFPDNYEQYF.